These 29 T cell receptor beta chains were all obtained from the same sample, sequenced in a study of cytotoxic CD8 clonotypes in ibrutinib-treated CLL. Data came from immunoSEQ multiplex PCR; TCRdb stores just in-frame clones and leaves some out. The profile shows fewer than 25,000 clones, roughly 65% of them singletons. The source was PBMCs, collected after 24 months of ibrutinib treatment. The receptors originated from a human donor with chronic lymphocytic leukemia.

The chain links TRBV5-4 to TRBJ2-1; D tentatively reads TRBD1 or TRBD2 (5 bases each). V was clipped by 0 bases and J by 4 bases, with 14 bases between them. The CDR3 length is 16 residues. From germline, CDR1 is SGHNT and CDR2 YYREEE (reference sequence). As DNA, the CDR3 is TGTGCCAGCAGCTTGGGTGTAATGGGACCATACAATGAGCAGTTCTTC. Translating gives CASSLGVMGPYNEQFF.

V usage is TRBV6-5 and J usage is TRBJ1-6; unclear D gene. V was shortened by 6 bases and J by 5 bases, with 8 bases between the two germline ends. This CDR3 contains 13 residues. Germline V gene data show CDR1 as MNHEY and CDR2 as SVGAGI. For the CDR3, the DNA is TGTGCCAGCAGAGGGCAGAATAATTCACCCCTCCACTTT. Translation gives CASRGQNNSPLHF.

The CDR3 sequence is CASSPRQGSSYEQYF. CDR3 sequence (DNA): TGTGCCAGCAGCCCCCGACAGGGAAGCTCCTACGAGCAGTACTTC. J is TRBJ2-7 and V is TRBV9, with 7 bases identical to TRBD1. The CDR3 has 15 residues. The J segment lost 0 bases and the V segment lost 4 bases, leaving 7 bases of the junction unmatched. The germline V gene has CDR1 SGDLS and CDR2 YYNGEE. Full variable domain (missing parts from reference TRBV9 and TRBJ2-7): DSGVTQTPKHLITATGQRVTLRCSPRSGDLSVYWYQQSLDQGLQFLIQYYNGEERAKGNILERFSAQQFPDLHSELNLSSLELGDSALYFCASSPRQGSSYEQYFGPGTRLTVT.

This chain links TRBV7-9 with TRBJ1-1; D not certain. Per germline, CDR1 SEHNR and CDR2 FQNEAQ (reference sequence). The CDR3 loop spans 13 amino acids. Trimming pared 5 bases from V and 7 bases from J, leaving 14 bases between. In nucleotides, the CDR3 is TGTGCCAGCAGCCCGGACTCACAGATTGAAGCTTTCTTT. Protein product: CASSPDSQIEAFF.

CDR3 sequence (DNA): TGTGCCACCAAGCCAGGGACGTCAAATGAAAAACTGTTTTTT. Translated, it gives CATKPGTSNEKLFF. This chain joins TRBV10-3 and TRBJ1-4; a possible D gene is TRBD1 (5 bases). Germline CDR1 reads ENHRY; CDR2 reads SYGVKD. V gave up 10 bases and J gave up 5 bases, with 17 bases separating them. CDR3 length: 14 amino acids.

The chain recombines TRBV10-2 with TRBJ2-3; D assignment may be TRBD1 or TRBD2 (6 bases each). Germline-derived CDR1 and CDR2 are WSHSY and SAAADI. V was clipped by 7 bases and J by 3 bases, with 20 bases between them. The CDR3 is made up of 16 amino acids. Written as DNA, the CDR3 is TGCGCCAGCATCGACGGGGGCATGTCTAGGACAGATACGCAGTATTTT. Protein: CASIDGGMSRTDTQYF.

By share of the sample, this clone is medium-sized (0.01 to 0.1%). The V call is TRBV25-1, the J call TRBJ1-2; D perhaps matches TRBD1 (6 bases). V was cut by 2 bases and J by 4 bases, with 14 bases left in between. Germline-derived CDR1 and CDR2 are MGHDK and SYGVNS. CDR3 size: 15 residues. CDR3 region: CASSETGLLSYGYTF. The CDR3, as DNA: TGTGCCAGCAGTGAAACAGGGCTGTTGAGCTATGGCTACACCTTC.

V usage is TRBV29-1 and J usage is TRBJ2-2; D gene uncertain. Germline CDR1 and CDR2: SQVTM and ANQGSEA. Deletions cut 1 base from V and 5 bases from J, with 8 bases between. CDR3 length: 13 amino acids. The CDR3 nucleotides are TGCAGCGTTGAAGGACTCCGGACCGGGGAGCTGTTTTTT. It codes for CSVEGLRTGELFF.

This rearrangement joins TRBV9 to TRBJ2-1; 8 bases line up with TRBD2. The CDR3 loop spans 15 amino acids. CDR1 SGDLS and CDR2 YYNGEE come from the germline V gene. The ends lost 0 bases at V and 2 bases at J; junction bases unmatched: 1. CDR3 residues: CASSVGRGAYNEQFF. As DNA, the CDR3 is TGTGCCAGCAGCGTAGGGCGGGGGGCCTACAATGAGCAGTTCTTC.

This clone was detected once. The CDR3 DNA reads as TGCAGCGTGACGACAGGGTCCTACGAGCAGTACTTC. Protein product: CSVTTGSYEQYF. This chain joins TRBV29-1 and TRBJ2-7, with TRBD1 matching 7 bases. Germline values: CDR1 SQVTM, CDR2 ANQGSEA. This CDR3 has 12 amino acids. V gave up 6 bases and J gave up 1 base; unmatched junction bases: 3.

The CDR3 is CASTTDIYNEQFF. The CDR3 nucleotides are TGCGCCAGCACCACTGACATATACAATGAGCAGTTCTTC. This chain links TRBV5-1 with TRBJ2-1; the D is unclear. CDR1 and CDR2 (germline): SGHRS, YFSETQ. V shed 6 bases and J shed 4 bases, with 11 bases lying between them. This CDR3 has 13 residues. Supplemented by reference TRBV5-1 and TRBJ2-1, the full variable domain reads KAGVTQTPRYLIKTRGQQVTLSCSPISGHRSVSWYQQTPGQGLQFLFEYFSETQRNKGNFPGRFSGRQFSNSRSEMNVSTLELGDSALYLCASTTDIYNEQFFGPGTRLTVL.

The chain couples TRBV25-1 to TRBJ1-2, with D perhaps TRBD1 (6 bases). This CDR3 spans 14 amino acids. The V end lost 6 bases, the J end lost 2 bases, and 13 bases lay between the germline ends. CDR1 and CDR2 from the germline V gene are MGHDK and SYGVNS. CDR3 coding DNA: TGTGCCAGCAGCCTTAGGACAGCGAACTATGGCTACACCTTC. As protein: CASSLRTANYGYTF.

This rearrangement joins TRBV2 to TRBJ2-7; a possible D gene is TRBD1 (5 bases). Trimming cost V 6 bases and J 0 bases, with 21 bases left between them. The CDR3 runs to 17 residues. CDR1 is SNHLY and CDR2 is FYNNEI in the germline V gene. CDR3 loop: CASSDPRTGLTSYEQYF. The CDR3 DNA sequence: TGTGCCAGCAGCGACCCCCGCACAGGTCTTACCTCCTACGAGCAGTACTTC.

The genes are TRBV19 and TRBJ2-7, with D perhaps TRBD1 or TRBD2 (5 bases each). The CDR3 spans 14 residues. Per the germline V gene, CDR1 is LNHDA and CDR2 is SQIVND (reference sequence). The ends were cut back, 3 bases at V and 6 bases at J, with 15 bases in the middle. CDR3 sequence reads: CASSIRRENREQYF. The DNA for the CDR3 is TGTGCCAGTAGTATTCGCAGGGAGAATCGCGAGCAGTACTTC.

The chain employs TRBV5-4 and TRBJ1-2, with 9 bases that match TRBD1. Germline loops: CDR1 SGHNT, CDR2 YYREEE (reference sequence). V lost 4 bases to trimming and J lost 7 bases; unmatched junction nucleotides: 11. The CDR3 is 15 residues long. CDR3 sequence reads: CASSLGQGVLFGYTF. CDR3 bases: TGTGCCAGCAGCCTGGGACAGGGAGTTTTGTTTGGCTACACCTTC.

This clone was seen just once. This rearrangement joins TRBV2 to TRBJ1-4, with TRBD1 matching over 7 bases. V lost 0 bases to trimming and J lost 4 bases; unmatched junction nucleotides: 2. This CDR3 has 15 residues. CDR1 SNHLY and CDR2 FYNNEI come from the germline V gene. CDR3 residues: CASSEAGGFNEKLFF. DNA of the CDR3: TGTGCCAGCAGTGAAGCAGGGGGCTTTAATGAAAAACTGTTTTTT. The full variable domain, its missing parts supplied by reference TRBV2 and TRBJ1-4, is EPEVTQTPSHQVTQMGQEVILRCVPISNHLYFYWYRQILGQKVEFLVSFYNNEISEKSEIFDDQFSVERPDGSNFTLKIRSTKLEDSAMYFCASSEAGGFNEKLFFGSGTQLSVL.

The chain combines TRBV5-1 with TRBJ1-2; D ambiguous. The CDR3 consists of 15 residues. In germline, CDR1 is SGHRS, CDR2 YFSETQ. The V gene lost 0 bases and the J gene lost 5 bases, with 14 bases spanning the gap. CDR3 protein: CASSLDGRLFYGYTF. CDR3 coding DNA: TGCGCCAGCAGCTTGGACGGCAGACTATTTTATGGCTACACCTTC.

V gene TRBV27 combines with J gene TRBJ1-1; D is perhaps TRBD1 (6 bases). Trimming shortened V by 5 bases and J by 7 bases, and 23 bases separated the two germline ends. This CDR3 has 16 residues. CDR1 and CDR2 from the germline V gene are MNHEY and SMNVEV (reference sequence). This CDR3 is CASSPNAGGAGYEAFF. Here the CDR3 DNA reads TGTGCCAGCAGTCCAAACGCGGGGGGCGCGGGGTATGAAGCTTTCTTT.

The chain is built from TRBV10-2 and TRBJ2-7; TRBD1 matches at 12 bases. This CDR3 spans 16 amino acids. CDR1 is WSHSY, CDR2 SAAADI, per germline. V shed 0 bases, J shed 9 bases, and the junction held 9 bases outside the gene matches. CDR3 nucleotide sequence: TGCGCCAGCAGTGAGTCAGGGGACAGGGGGCTCTGGGGGCAGTACTTC. It yields the protein CASSESGDRGLWGQYF.

The V gene is TRBV29-1, the J gene TRBJ1-2; unclear D gene. V shed 7 bases and J shed 4 bases, with 13 bases lying between them. Germline V lookup: CDR1 SQVTM, CDR2 ANQGSEA. This CDR3 comprises 12 residues. The CDR3, as DNA: TGCAGCGCCCCCCTACCCAGCTATGGCTACACCTTC. Encoded protein: CSAPLPSYGYTF.

V is TRBV5-4 and J is TRBJ1-2; D gene unclear. Trimming pared 4 bases from V and 2 bases from J, leaving 21 bases between. Germline V gives CDR1 SGHNT, CDR2 YYREEE (reference sequence). The CDR3 runs 17 residues. Written as DNA, the CDR3 is TGTGCCAGCAGCAACGTGGACGGCTCGCGTACCAACTATGGCTACACCTTC. Translating gives CASSNVDGSRTNYGYTF.

The DNA for the CDR3 is TGTGCCAGCAGCTTAGACCAGGTTGAAAAACTGTTTTTT. This sequence encodes CASSLDQVEKLFF. The V call is TRBV7-9, the J call TRBJ1-4, with D hard to call. V lost 1 base and J 7 bases, leaving 7 bases between the germline ends. The CDR3 runs 13 residues. Germline loops: CDR1 SEHNR, CDR2 FQNEAQ (reference sequence). Full variable domain (remainder filled in from reference TRBV7-9 and TRBJ1-4): DTGVSQNPRHKITKRGQNVTFRCDPISEHNRLYWYRQTLGQGPEFLTYFQNEAQLEKSRLLSDRFSAERPKGSFSTLEIQRTEQGDSAMYLCASSLDQVEKLFFGSGTQLSVL.

As regards this clone: The sample holds other DNA sequences that translate to the same CDR3. The chain carries TRBV5-4 and TRBJ1-1; 10 nucleotides agree with TRBD1. Germline V gives CDR1 SGHNT, CDR2 YYREEE (reference sequence). The CDR3 has 14 amino acids. V was clipped by 4 bases and J by 5 bases; unmatched bases: 5. The CDR3 nucleotides are TGTGCCAGCAGCCGGGACAGGGGTTCTACTGAAGCTTTCTTT. Translation gives CASSRDRGSTEAFF.

This clone was observed a few times. The gene calls are TRBV19 and TRBJ2-7, with 12 bases aligning to TRBD2. The germline CDR1 and CDR2 sequences are LNHDA and SQIVND (reference sequence). Unmatched junction bases numbered 5, after V lost 5 bases and J lost 0 bases. The CDR3 length is 16 residues. The CDR3 loop is CASSSKTSGGSYEQYF. The CDR3 coding sequence is TGTGCCAGTAGTTCCAAGACTAGCGGGGGCTCCTACGAGCAGTACTTC. Combining the CDR3 with reference TRBV19 and TRBJ2-7 gives the whole variable domain DGGITQSPKYLFRKEGQNVTLSCEQNLNHDAMYWYRQDPGQGLRLIYYSQIVNDFQKGDIAEGYSVSREKKESFPLTVTSAQKNPTAFYLCASSSKTSGGSYEQYFGPGTRLTVT.

The chain recombines TRBV4-2 with TRBJ2-3, with D perhaps TRBD1 or TRBD2 (6 bases each). The CDR3 loop spans 13 amino acids. CDR1 is LGHNA and CDR2 is YNFKEQ in the germline V gene. Trimming stripped 5 bases from V and 6 bases from J, with 12 bases between. The CDR3 sequence is CASSNSGADTQYF. The CDR3 nucleotides are TGTGCCAGCAGCAACTCGGGGGCGGATACGCAGTATTTT.

Relative to its sample, this clone is medium-sized. This chain connects TRBV2 to TRBJ2-7; D not certain. Trimming took 7 bases from V and 2 from J, leaving 9 bases between them. The CDR3 is made up of 12 amino acids. Per the germline V gene, CDR1 is SNHLY and CDR2 is FYNNEI. The CDR3, as DNA: TGTGCCAGCACGGGCGGAGCCTACGAGCAGTACTTC. Encoded protein: CASTGGAYEQYF.

V gene TRBV5-1 combines with J gene TRBJ2-3; 8 positions match TRBD1. V lost 2 bases, J lost 2 bases, and 4 bases stayed unmatched. Germline V gives CDR1 SGHRS, CDR2 YFSETQ. There are 15 residues in the CDR3. The CDR3 DNA sequence: TGCGCCAGCAGCTTCAGGGGGCAATACACAGATACGCAGTATTTT. It codes for CASSFRGQYTDTQYF.

The chain's CDR3 is CASALGRVDRGYTF. DNA for the CDR3: TGTGCCAGCGCCTTAGGCAGGGTCGATCGGGGCTACACCTTC. The rearrangement uses TRBV5-4 and TRBJ1-2, with a tentative D call TRBD1 (5 bases). This CDR3 contains 14 residues. Germline V gene lookup returns CDR1 SGHNT and CDR2 YYREEE (reference sequence). V was trimmed by 7 bases and J by 8 bases, leaving 21 bases between them.

V and J are TRBV9 and TRBJ1-1; no firm D call. The CDR3 runs 11 residues. The germline CDR1 and CDR2 sequences are SGDLS and YYNGEE. V lost 4 bases and J 5 bases, leaving 6 bases between the germline ends. The CDR3 spells CASSSGTEAFF. For the CDR3, the DNA is TGTGCCAGCAGCTCCGGGACTGAAGCTTTCTTT.